The present entry profiles one T cell receptor (beta chain) with its context. Its antigen is not known. This CDR3 has 16 amino acids. V was clipped by 4 bases and J by 9 bases; unmatched bases: 12. Germline V gene sequence: CDR1 SGHDN, CDR2 FVKESK. This sample was taken from a study of T cell responses to AZD1222 COVID-19 vaccine. Study-level results: Scientists sampled the repertoires only once the peak T cell response had passed. Donors were chiefly white British, with a greater number of females, and clonal diversity was perhaps underestimated. The breadth and depth of Spike-specific TCRs increased once two AZD1222 doses had been given.

The method was immunoSEQ multiplex PCR; TCRdb's version includes in-frame clones alone and lacks a portion of them. The sample holds over 45,000 clones, 75% to 90% seen once. This TCR was recovered from an adult in good health. The sequenced sample was peripheral blood, obtained on day 0 of MenACWY control vaccination. The gene calls are TRBV14 and TRBJ2-1; 10 bases fit TRBD1. The CDR3: CASSPASGQGFAEQFF. CDR3 nucleotide sequence: TGTGCCAGCAGCCCAGCTTCGGGACAGGGGTTCGCTGAGCAGTTCTTC.